This T cell receptor (beta chain) appears in the sequencing data of a study of blood T cells in healthy people across ages. Then a second PCR, running roughly 6 to 11 cycles, was carried out with a sample-barcoded 5' primer and a J-beta primer mix. Any given sample supplied a minimum of 3 million CDR3-containing paired-end reads. TCRdb reanalysed the 5' RACE reads using MiXCR and keeps one entry per CDR3 protein. Counted here are 730,000 or so distinct CDR3 sequences, 35% to 50% occurring once; the ten biggest clones make up 30%. Study results and limitations: One million T cells yielded diversity estimates that were considered underestimates.

Each individual donor underwent a draw of ten milliliters of peripheral blood. Regarding this clonotype: What it recognizes is unknown.

Germline loops: CDR1 SGHRS, CDR2 YFSETQ. The CDR3 consists of 18 residues. Between the trimmed V and J ends, which lost 2 bases and 0 bases, there was a span of 15 bases. The chain carries TRBV5-1 and TRBJ1-6, with D possibly being TRBD1 (6 bases). Sequenced sample: blood. This TCR came from a man of 80 years or more in good health. The CDR3 DNA sequence: TGCGCCAGCAGCTTATCGACAGGCTTGAGCTCCTATAATTCACCCCTCCACTTT. The encoded protein is CASSLSTGLSSYNSPLHF.